The clone carrying this T cell receptor beta chain showed up just a few times. Its antigen remains unknown. The donors were healthy bone marrow donors. PCR used 60 Vbeta primers and 13 Jbeta primers. Some clones are missing from TCRdb's copy, which holds only in-frame ones; the method was immunoSEQ multiplex PCR. In the table there are some 150,000 clones, around a tenth of which are singletons. The data are from a study of cytomegalovirus exposure and HLA in healthy donors. This CDR3 region has 17 residues. Germline-derived CDR1 and CDR2 are LGHNA and YSLEER. The trim removed 1 base at V and 0 bases at J, leaving 2 bases unmatched. Regarding the study as a whole: TCR beta chain V- and J-gene trimming was linked, in a later analysis, to a missense variant in DCLRE1C. Reportedly, cytomegalovirus status was diagnosed with high sensitivity and specificity. CMV serostatus was the sole immune exposure information available.

The source material was PBMCs. The chain employs TRBV4-3 and TRBJ2-6, with 8 positions matching TRBD2. The sequence derives from a male donor in good health and CMV-seronegative. The CDR3 region has the DNA TGCGCCAGCAGCCAAGCCAGCGGGGGCTCTGGGGCCAACGTCCTGACTTTC. Its translation: CASSQASGGSGANVLTF.